These T cell receptor beta chains were read from a single sample in a study of immune evolution from preneoplasia to lung adenocarcinoma. Clones were read by immunoSEQ multiplex PCR, and TCRdb kept only the in-frame ones, dropping some. The data contain roughly 4,400 clones, over 65% of them singletons. Material: FFPE adjacent normal lung tissue. The origin of the receptors is a person in their sixties or seventies with lung adenocarcinoma. CDR3s include the opening cysteine and the closing phenylalanine or tryptophan. D genes are given only for firm matches. Expanded clones are given a class, and other clones once, few, many or no size at all.

d_call clone_size j_call v_call cdr3_nt cdr3_aa
- few TRBJ2-2 TRBV7-8 TGTGCCAGCAGCCGATTAACCGGGGAGCTGTTTTTT CASSRLTGELFF
- - TRBJ2-1 TRBV30 TGTGCCTGGAAGGGGGGGCAGAGCTCCTACAATGAGCAGTTCTTC CAWKGGQSSYNEQFF
- - TRBJ2-5 TRBV28 TGTGCCAGCAAAGGAGGGGGTGATGAGACCCAGTACTTC CASKGGGDETQYF
- - TRBJ2-5 TRBV18 TGTGCCAGCTCACCACCGGGACGGCAAGAGACCCAGTACTTC CASSPPGRQETQYF
- - TRBJ2-7 TRBV19 TGTGCCAGTAGAGTGGGGAGTGAGAACGAGCAGTACTTC CASRVGSENEQYF
- - TRBJ1-1 TRBV7-9 TGTGCCAGCAGCTTACACAGCGGGTGGAACACTGAAGCTTTCTTT CASSLHSGWNTEAFF
TRBD1 - TRBJ2-7 TRBV5-1 TGCGCCAGCAGCCCGGGACAGGCTGAGGAGCAGTACTTC CASSPGQAEEQYF
- - TRBJ2-7 TRBV5-1 TGCGCCAGCAGCCCCGAATTAGGAGGGCTCGAGCAGTACTTC CASSPELGGLEQYF
- few TRBJ2-6 TRBV30 TGTGCCTGGAGCCGGGGGTCTGGGGCCAACGTCCTGACTTTC CAWSRGSGANVLTF
- - TRBJ2-5 TRBV29-1 TGCAGCGTTGAATTAGGGTTACAAGAGACCCAGTACTTC CSVELGLQETQYF
TRBD2 - TRBJ2-7 TRBV5-6 TGTGCCAGCAGCTCTGGACTAGCGGGAGATATGAACGAGCAGTACTTC CASSSGLAGDMNEQYF
- - TRBJ1-1 TRBV11-2 TGTGCCAGCAGTCATCCCCGGTCTGGTACTGAAGCTTTCTTT CASSHPRSGTEAFF
TRBD2 - TRBJ2-1 TRBV25-1 TGTGCCAGCAGTGGACGGACTAGCGGCAACAATGAGCAGTTCTTC CASSGRTSGNNEQFF
- - TRBJ2-2 TRBV6-5 TGTGCCAGCAGCCTACAGGGACCCGGGGAGCTGTTTTTT CASSLQGPGELFF
TRBD2 - TRBJ2-1 TRBV4-2 TGTGCCAGCAGCCAGAAGACTAGCGGCCTGAATGAGCAGTTCTTC CASSQKTSGLNEQFF
- - TRBJ1-5 TRBV28 TGTGCCAGCAGTCTCTCGGGGTTTCAACAGCCCCAGCATTTT CASSLSGFQQPQHF
TRBD2 - TRBJ2-3 TRBV4-1 TGCGCCAGCAGCCAAGTTTGGACTAGCCGGGGAGATACGCAGTATTTT CASSQVWTSRGDTQYF
TRBD1 - TRBJ2-1 TRBV7-7 TGTGCTAGCAGCCCTCGACAGGGCGGTGAGCAGTTCTTC CASSPRQGGEQFF
- - TRBJ1-2 TRBV28 TGTGCCAGCAGACCCCTAAGGGTCACAAACTATGGCTACACCTTC CASRPLRVTNYGYTF
- - TRBJ2-5 TRBV18 TGTGCCAGCTCACCCGGGACCCCACAAGAGACCCAGTACTTC CASSPGTPQETQYF
TRBD1 - TRBJ1-5 TRBV18 TGTGCCAGCTCCCTCAACGGACAGGGAGGGCAGCCCCAGCATTTT CASSLNGQGGQPQHF
TRBD1 once TRBJ1-2 TRBV7-2 TGTGCCAGCAGCCCGGGACAGGGCCTTGGCTACACCTTC CASSPGQGLGYTF
- - TRBJ1-2 TRBV29-1 TGCAGCGTTGGCCTTGGTTCTACTTATAACTATGGCTACACCTTC CSVGLGSTYNYGYTF
- - TRBJ2-5 TRBV4-1 TGCGCCAGCAGCCAAGATCGCTCGGGGGTGAAGGGGGTCACAGAGACCCAGTACTTC CASSQDRSGVKGVTETQYF
- once TRBJ2-2 TRBV29-1 TGCAGCGTTGAAGTTAAGCGCGCTAACACCGGGGAGCTGTTTTTT CSVEVKRANTGELFF
TRBD1 - TRBJ1-5 TRBV6-6 TGTGCCAGCAGTTACTCGACAGGGGAGGATCAGCCCCAGCATTTT CASSYSTGEDQPQHF
- - TRBJ2-1 TRBV5-1 TGCGCCAGCAGCCTTAGCGGATACTCCTACAATGAGCAGTTCTTC CASSLSGYSYNEQFF
TRBD2 - TRBJ2-1 TRBV7-3 TGTGCCAGCAGTCGGGGACTAGTGGGGAATGAGCAGTTCTTC CASSRGLVGNEQFF
- - TRBJ1-1 TRBV9 TGTGCCAGCAGCGTGATGGGGAACACTGAAGCTTTCTTT CASSVMGNTEAFF
- medium-sized TRBJ2-1 TRBV11-3 TGTGCCAGCAGCTGGGGAGTTGATGAGCAGTTCTTC CASSWGVDEQFF
- - TRBJ2-7 TRBV25-1 TGTGCCAGCAGTGGGGACGGCTACGAGCAGTACTTC CASSGDGYEQYF
TRBD2 - TRBJ2-3 TRBV7-3 TGTGCCAGCAGCTTGACTAGCGGAGAGACAGATACGCAGTATTTT CASSLTSGETDTQYF
- - TRBJ2-1 TRBV7-6 TGTGCCAGCAGCTTAGAGATCAGGGTGGGGGAGCAGTTCTTC CASSLEIRVGEQFF
- few TRBJ2-2 TRBV6-6 TGTGCCAGCAGTCCGTCGGGGGAGAGCACCGGGGAGCTGTTTTTT CASSPSGESTGELFF
TRBD1 - TRBJ2-1 TRBV27 TGTGCCAGCCGGGCCACGGGACAGGCGGGAAACAATGAGCAGTTCTTC CASRATGQAGNNEQFF
- - TRBJ2-6 TRBV6-1 TGTGCCAGCGGGTCCGTGGTCTCTGGGGCCAACGTCCTGACTTTC CASGSVVSGANVLTF
- once TRBJ2-1 TRBV28 TGTGCCAGCATCCCCAGCGGAGAGGGGTACAATGAGCAGTTCTTC CASIPSGEGYNEQFF
TRBD2 - TRBJ2-3 TRBV5-6 TGTGCCAGCAGGTGGAAGCGGGAGATTAGCACAGATACGCAGTATTTT CASRWKREISTDTQYF
- once TRBJ2-3 TRBV30 TGTGCCTGGAGTGTACACCGAGATACGCAGTATTTT CAWSVHRDTQYF
TRBD1 - TRBJ1-3 TRBV25-1 TGTGCCAGCAGTGTCACAGGGGAGGAGCACACCATATATTTT CASSVTGEEHTIYF
- - TRBJ2-7 TRBV11-3 TGTGCCAGCAGCTTAGATGTCTACTACGAGCAGTACTTC CASSLDVYYEQYF
TRBD2 - TRBJ2-2 TRBV5-6 TGTGCCAGCAGCCGGACTAGCGGGAGGCATGGCACCGGGGAGCTGTTTTTT CASSRTSGRHGTGELFF
- - TRBJ2-7 TRBV7-8 TGTGCCAGCGGCTTGTCGCTCGTCACCTACGAGCAGTACTTC CASGLSLVTYEQYF
- - TRBJ2-7 TRBV6-5 TGTGCCAGCAGAACCGGGATGAGCTCCTACGAGCAGTACTTC CASRTGMSSYEQYF
- - TRBJ1-1 TRBV6-1 TGTGCCAGCAGTGAAGCGCTTCGTAGGGATGCCTTGAACACTGAAGCTTTCTTT CASSEALRRDALNTEAFF
- - TRBJ2-7 TRBV19 TGTGCCAGTAGTAACTCCTACGAGCAGTACTTC CASSNSYEQYF
TRBD1 - TRBJ2-4 TRBV5-6 TGTGCCAGCAGCTTGGGACAGGGACGGAACATTCAGTACTTC CASSLGQGRNIQYF
TRBD2 - TRBJ2-1 TRBV7-3 TGTGCCAGCAGCTTAGCGGGAGTAAGTAACAATGAGCAGTTCTTC CASSLAGVSNNEQFF
- once TRBJ2-1 TRBV30 TGTGCCTGGAGTGTAGCTAACAATGAGCAGTTCTTC CAWSVANNEQFF
TRBD1 - TRBJ1-1 TRBV6-5 TGTGCCAGCAGAAGACGACAGGGAGTCAACACTGAAGCTTTCTTT CASRRRQGVNTEAFF
TRBD1 few TRBJ2-1 TRBV7-9 TGTGCCAGCAGCACCGGGACAGGGCTTCCTAAGGATGAGCAGTTCTTC CASSTGTGLPKDEQFF
- - TRBJ2-3 TRBV5-1 TGCGCCAGCTGGGGGGCGAGAAGCACAGATACGCAGTATTTT CASWGARSTDTQYF
- - TRBJ1-2 TRBV11-2 TGTGCCAGCAGTACCGGGACATCCTATGGCTACACCTTC CASSTGTSYGYTF
TRBD1 - TRBJ1-1 TRBV30 TGTGCCGGGGGGGACAGGGTAAGAACTGAAGCTTTCTTT CAGGDRVRTEAFF
TRBD2 - TRBJ2-7 TRBV11-2 TGTGCCAGCAGCTTTCTTGCGGGAGGCCCCTACGAGCAGTACTTC CASSFLAGGPYEQYF
- - TRBJ1-5 TRBV19 TGTGCCAGTAGTGCGAGAGGGAAACATAGCAATCAGCCCCAGCATTTT CASSARGKHSNQPQHF
- - TRBJ2-2 TRBV19 TGTGCCAGTAGAATGGGATACTTAAACACCGGGGAGCTGTTTTTT CASRMGYLNTGELFF
- once TRBJ2-1 TRBV30 TGCTCTCTTAGCAGGGGCAGTAACAATGAGCAGTTCTTC CSLSRGSNNEQFF
- large TRBJ2-2 TRBV7-3 TGTGCCAGCAGCCCTCAAAACACCGGGGAGCTGTTTTTT CASSPQNTGELFF
- few TRBJ1-3 TRBV14 TGTGCCACCGCGGGACCTGGAGGAAACACCATATATTTT CATAGPGGNTIYF